A selection of T cell receptor beta chains follows, all from one sample in a study of cytomegalovirus exposure and HLA in healthy donors. TCRdb keeps only in-frame clones here, not all; method: immunoSEQ multiplex PCR. The sample holds approximately 100,000 clones, 74% seen once. The sequenced material came from PBMCs. The receptors originated from a human donor in good health. The CDR3 runs from the conserved cysteine through the conserved F or W. A D gene is named only where the DNA matches it firmly. Some rows have no size entry. The others give once, few or many, or a class for an expanded clone.

>few|TRBD1|TRBV9|16|TRBJ1-2
CASSARDRPHHYGYTF
TGTGCCAGCAGCGCCCGGGACAGGCCTCACCACTATGGCTACACCTTC
>NA|TRBD1|TRBV6-1|15|TRBJ1-2
CASNGGDRGRYGYTF
TGTGCCAGCAATGGGGGGGACAGGGGCCGCTATGGCTACACCTTC
>NA|NA|TRBV5-1|15|TRBJ1-6
CASSLDGGSNSPLHF
TGCGCCAGCAGCTTGGACGGGGGGTCCAATTCACCCCTCCACTTT
>NA|TRBD1|TRBV5-4|13|TRBJ2-7
CASSTGQGVEQYF
TGTGCCAGCAGCACAGGACAGGGTGTCGAGCAGTACTTC
>few|TRBD1|TRBV27|13|TRBJ1-1
CASRRTGFSEAFF
TGTGCCAGCAGGCGGACAGGGTTCTCTGAAGCTTTCTTT
>few|NA|TRBV6-6|13|TRBJ1-2
CASNPGANYGYTF
TGTGCCAGCAACCCGGGAGCAAACTATGGCTACACCTTC
>NA|TRBD2|TRBV5-1|14|TRBJ2-7
CASSLLAGGYEQYF
TGCGCCAGCAGCTTGCTAGCGGGAGGTTACGAGCAGTACTTC
>few|TRBD1|TRBV7-9|12|TRBJ2-7
CSSSLTGDEQYF
TGTTCCAGCAGCCTTACAGGGGACGAGCAGTACTTC
>few|TRBD1|TRBV29-1|14|TRBJ1-1
CSVTPQTGQGIAFF
TGCAGCGTAACCCCACAGACGGGACAGGGCATAGCTTTCTTT
>NA|TRBD1|TRBV7-2|15|TRBJ1-1
CASSSQGALVTEAFF
TGTGCCAGCAGCTCACAGGGGGCTCTGGTTACTGAAGCTTTCTTT
>NA|TRBD2|TRBV19|15|TRBJ2-1
CASTHLAGGVDEQFF
TGTGCCAGTACGCACTTAGCGGGGGGGGTTGATGAGCAGTTCTTC
>NA|TRBD2|TRBV7-9|15|TRBJ2-3
CASSLDSGSPDTQYF
TGTGCCAGCAGCTTAGACAGCGGGAGCCCAGATACGCAGTATTTT
>once|TRBD2|TRBV5-1|17|TRBJ2-7
CASSLRGGPSGSYEQYF
TGCGCCAGCAGCTTGAGGGGAGGGCCTAGCGGGAGCTACGAGCAGTACTTC
>few|NA|TRBV9|15|TRBJ2-3
CASSVESGGTDTQYF
TGTGCCAGCAGCGTAGAGTCAGGGGGCACAGATACGCAGTATTTT
>NA|TRBD2|TRBV5-1|15|TRBJ2-4
CASRSGGLAKNIQYF
TGCGCCAGCAGATCGGGAGGGCTAGCCAAAAACATTCAGTACTTC
>NA|NA|TRBV6-5|15|TRBJ1-3
CASSYHSDGGAPIYF
TGTGCCAGCAGTTACCACTCGGATGGGGGGGCCCCCATATATTTT
>NA|TRBD2|TRBV18|17|TRBJ2-1
CASSPVPGLAAYNEQFF
TGTGCCAGCTCACCAGTCCCGGGACTAGCGGCTTACAATGAGCAGTTCTTC
>NA|TRBD2|TRBV2|19|TRBJ2-7
CASSDPISGGAGTAPEQYF
TGTGCCAGCAGTGACCCTATTAGCGGGGGGGCTGGGACCGCCCCCGAGCAGTACTTC
>NA|NA|TRBV27|13|TRBJ2-5
CASSPVDRRAQYF
TGTGCCAGCAGTCCCGTCGACAGGAGAGCCCAGTACTTC
>NA|TRBD2|TRBV5-4|15|TRBJ2-5
CASSPVAGVRETQYF
TGTGCCAGCAGCCCCGTGGCGGGGGTGAGGGAGACCCAGTACTTC
>few|NA|TRBV5-1|13|TRBJ1-1
CASSLVGLPEAFF
TGCGCCAGCAGCTTGGTCGGACTTCCTGAAGCTTTCTTT
>NA|NA|TRBV18|14|TRBJ2-5
CASSLDRYQETQYF
TGTGCCAGCTCTCTCGACAGATACCAAGAGACCCAGTACTTC
>NA|NA|TRBV5-4|12|TRBJ2-5
CASSLFARSQYF
TGTGCCAGCAGCTTGTTCGCGAGGAGCCAGTACTTC
>NA|TRBD2|TRBV6-1|17|TRBJ2-3
CASSGVRTSGSSDTQYF
TGTGCCAGCAGTGGAGTTAGGACTAGCGGGAGCTCAGATACGCAGTATTTT
>NA|NA|TRBV28|14|TRBJ1-5
CASSLSNSNQPQHF
TGTGCCAGCAGTTTATCAAATAGCAATCAGCCCCAGCATTTT
>few|NA|TRBV13|14|TRBJ1-2
CAGKNFGGNYGYTF
TGTGCCGGAAAGAACTTCGGGGGGAACTATGGCTACACCTTC
>few|TRBD1|TRBV2|14|TRBJ1-1
CASSDQGGRTEAFF
TGTGCCAGCAGTGACCAGGGGGGTAGAACTGAAGCTTTCTTT
>NA|TRBD1|TRBV19|16|TRBJ2-2
CASSDRGRRGTGELFF
TGTGCCAGTAGCGACAGGGGGCGACGTGGCACCGGGGAGCTGTTTTTT
>NA|NA|TRBV19|13|TRBJ1-1
CASRWTLNTEAFF
TGTGCCAGTAGATGGACTTTGAACACTGAAGCTTTCTTT
>few|NA|TRBV10-3|14|TRBJ2-2
CAISERQNTGELFF
TGTGCCATCAGTGAAAGACAGAACACCGGGGAGCTGTTTTTT
>NA|NA|TRBV19|16|TRBJ1-5
CASSITGTYSNQPQHF
TGTGCCAGTAGTATAACAGGGACCTATAGCAATCAGCCCCAGCATTTT
>NA|NA|TRBV7-3|13|TRBJ2-2
CASSHGRTGELFF
TGTGCCAGCAGCCACGGTCGGACCGGGGAGCTGTTTTTT